Reported below is one T cell receptor beta chain. V was cut by 4 bases and J by 9 bases, with 13 bases left in between. Germline lookup yields CDR1 SNHLY and CDR2 FYNNEI. The CDR3 contains 13 residues. These data originate in a study of T cell changes during pregnancy in multiple sclerosis. Generated by immunoSEQ multiplex PCR, the TCRdb table keeps only in-frame clones and is missing some. Among roughly 89,000 clones, 90% to 95% were seen once, and the ten largest hold less than 2.5%. The sample here was peripheral blood, taken in the third trimester of pregnancy. The rearrangement joins TRBV2 to TRBJ2-1, with D possibly being TRBD2 (5 bases). The receptor comes from a female donor with multiple sclerosis, enrolled in a pregnancy study. The CDR3 DNA follows: TGTGCCAGCAGTGTGGAGGTATCAGCTGAGCAGTTCTTC. Protein: CASSVEVSAEQFF.